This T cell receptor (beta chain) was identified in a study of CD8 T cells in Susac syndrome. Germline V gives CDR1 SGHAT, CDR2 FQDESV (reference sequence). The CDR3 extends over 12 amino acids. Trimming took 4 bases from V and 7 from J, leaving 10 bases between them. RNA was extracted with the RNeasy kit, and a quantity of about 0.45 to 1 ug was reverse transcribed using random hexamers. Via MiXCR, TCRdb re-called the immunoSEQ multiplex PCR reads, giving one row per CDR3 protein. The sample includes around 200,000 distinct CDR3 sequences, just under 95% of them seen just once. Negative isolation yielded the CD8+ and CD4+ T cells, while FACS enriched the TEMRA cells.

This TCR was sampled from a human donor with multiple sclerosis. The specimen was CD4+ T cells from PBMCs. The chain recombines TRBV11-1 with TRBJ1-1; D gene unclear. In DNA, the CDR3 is TGTGCCAGCAGCTGGGGAGTGGGTGAAGCTTTCTTT. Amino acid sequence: CASSWGVGEAFF.